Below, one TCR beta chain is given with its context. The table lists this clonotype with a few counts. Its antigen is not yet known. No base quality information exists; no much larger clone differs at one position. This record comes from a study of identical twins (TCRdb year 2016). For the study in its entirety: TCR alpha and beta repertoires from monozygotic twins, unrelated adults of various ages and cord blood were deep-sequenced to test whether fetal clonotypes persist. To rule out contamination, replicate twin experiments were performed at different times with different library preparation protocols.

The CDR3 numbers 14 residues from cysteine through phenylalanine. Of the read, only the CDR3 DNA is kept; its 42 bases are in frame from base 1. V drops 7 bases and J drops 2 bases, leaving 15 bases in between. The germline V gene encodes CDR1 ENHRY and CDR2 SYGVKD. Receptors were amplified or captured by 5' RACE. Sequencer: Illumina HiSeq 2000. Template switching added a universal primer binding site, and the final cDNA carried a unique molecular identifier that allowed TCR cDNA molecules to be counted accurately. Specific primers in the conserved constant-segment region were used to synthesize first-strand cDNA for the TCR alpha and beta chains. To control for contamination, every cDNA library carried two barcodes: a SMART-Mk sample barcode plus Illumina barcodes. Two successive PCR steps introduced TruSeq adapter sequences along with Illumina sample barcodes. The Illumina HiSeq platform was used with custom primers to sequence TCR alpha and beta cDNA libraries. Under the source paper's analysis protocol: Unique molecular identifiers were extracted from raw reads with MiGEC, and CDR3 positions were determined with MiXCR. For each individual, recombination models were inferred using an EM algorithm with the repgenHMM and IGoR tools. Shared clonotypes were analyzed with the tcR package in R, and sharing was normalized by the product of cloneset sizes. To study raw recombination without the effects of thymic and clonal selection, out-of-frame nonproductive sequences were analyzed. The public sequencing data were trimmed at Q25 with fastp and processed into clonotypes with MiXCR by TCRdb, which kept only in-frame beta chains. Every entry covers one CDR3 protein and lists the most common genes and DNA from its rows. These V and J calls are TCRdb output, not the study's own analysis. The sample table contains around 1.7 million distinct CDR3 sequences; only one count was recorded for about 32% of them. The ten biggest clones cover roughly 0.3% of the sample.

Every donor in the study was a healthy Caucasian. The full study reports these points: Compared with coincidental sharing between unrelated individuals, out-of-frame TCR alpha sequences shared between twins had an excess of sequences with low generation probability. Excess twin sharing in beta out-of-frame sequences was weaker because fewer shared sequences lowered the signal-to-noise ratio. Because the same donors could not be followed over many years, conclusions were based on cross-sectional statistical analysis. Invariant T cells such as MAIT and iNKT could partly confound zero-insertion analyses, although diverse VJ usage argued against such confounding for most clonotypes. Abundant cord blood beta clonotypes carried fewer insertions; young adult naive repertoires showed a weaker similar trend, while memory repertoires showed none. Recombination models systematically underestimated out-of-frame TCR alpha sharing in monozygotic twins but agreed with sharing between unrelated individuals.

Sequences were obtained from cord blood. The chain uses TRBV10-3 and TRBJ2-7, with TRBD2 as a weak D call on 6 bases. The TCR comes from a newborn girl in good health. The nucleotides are TGTGCCATCATGGGTACGGGAGCTGCCTACGAGCAGTACTTC. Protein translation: CAIMGTGAAYEQYF.